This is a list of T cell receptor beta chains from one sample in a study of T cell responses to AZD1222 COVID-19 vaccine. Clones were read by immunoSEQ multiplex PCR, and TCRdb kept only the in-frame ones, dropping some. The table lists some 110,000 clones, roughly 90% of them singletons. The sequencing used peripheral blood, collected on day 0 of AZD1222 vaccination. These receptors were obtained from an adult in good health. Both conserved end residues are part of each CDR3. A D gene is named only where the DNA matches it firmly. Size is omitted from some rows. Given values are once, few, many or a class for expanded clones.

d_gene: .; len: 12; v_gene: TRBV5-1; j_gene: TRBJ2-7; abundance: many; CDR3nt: TGCGCCAGCAGCTTGGGGTCGTTCGAGCAGTACTTC; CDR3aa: CASSLGSFEQYF
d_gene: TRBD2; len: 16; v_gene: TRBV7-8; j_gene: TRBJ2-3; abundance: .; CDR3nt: TGTGCCAGCAGCTCCCAGACTAGCGGGGTTGTAGATACGCAGTATTTT; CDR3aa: CASSSQTSGVVDTQYF
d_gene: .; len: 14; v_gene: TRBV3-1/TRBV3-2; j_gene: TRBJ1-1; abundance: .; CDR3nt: TGTGCCAGCAGCCCAAACGGTGCGGGCACTGAAGCTTTCTTT; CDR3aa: CASSPNGAGTEAFF
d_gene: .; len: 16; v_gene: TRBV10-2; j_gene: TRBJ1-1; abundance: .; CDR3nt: TGCGCCAGCACTCCAGGAGGTAGGGGCATGAACACTGAAGCTTTCTTT; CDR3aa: CASTPGGRGMNTEAFF
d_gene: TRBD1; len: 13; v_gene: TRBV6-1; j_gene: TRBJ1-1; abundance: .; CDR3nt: TGTGCCAGCAGTGAAAGGGGGCGCATGGGGGCTTTCTTT; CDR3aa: CASSERGRMGAFF
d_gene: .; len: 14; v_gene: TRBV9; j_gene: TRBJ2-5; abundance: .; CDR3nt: TGTGCCAGCAGCGTAGGTCTAGGGGGGAAGACCCAGTACTTC; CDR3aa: CASSVGLGGKTQYF
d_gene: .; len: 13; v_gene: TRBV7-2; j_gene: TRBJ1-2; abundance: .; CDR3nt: TGTGCCAGCAACTTACAGGATGGTATTGGCTACACCTTC; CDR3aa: CASNLQDGIGYTF
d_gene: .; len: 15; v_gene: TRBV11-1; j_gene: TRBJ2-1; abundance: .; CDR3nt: TGTGCCAGCAGAACGACACCTTTCTCCTACAATGAGCAGTTCTTC; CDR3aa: CASRTTPFSYNEQFF
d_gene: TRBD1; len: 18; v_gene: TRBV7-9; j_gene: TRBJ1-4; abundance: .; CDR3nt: TGTGCCAGCAGAAAGGATGGGACAGGGACCCCTTTGAGAGAAAAACTGTTTTTT; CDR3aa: CASRKDGTGTPLREKLFF
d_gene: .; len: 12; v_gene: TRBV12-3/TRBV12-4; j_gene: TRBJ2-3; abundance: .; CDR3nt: TGTGCCAGCAGTCGGGGGACAGATACGCAGTATTTT; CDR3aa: CASSRGTDTQYF
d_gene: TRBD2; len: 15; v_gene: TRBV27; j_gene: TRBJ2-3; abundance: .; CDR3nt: TGTGCCAGCAGTTTAGGACTAGAGACTACAGATACGCAGTATTTT; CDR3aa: CASSLGLETTDTQYF
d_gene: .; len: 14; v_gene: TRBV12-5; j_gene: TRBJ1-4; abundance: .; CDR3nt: TGTGCTAGTGGTTTGATATCCTCCGGCGAAAAACTGTTTTTT; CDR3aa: CASGLISSGEKLFF
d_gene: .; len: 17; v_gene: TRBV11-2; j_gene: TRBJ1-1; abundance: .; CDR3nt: TGTGCCAGCAGCTTAAACTCAGGGGCCTCCATGAACACTGAAGCTTTCTTT; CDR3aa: CASSLNSGASMNTEAFF
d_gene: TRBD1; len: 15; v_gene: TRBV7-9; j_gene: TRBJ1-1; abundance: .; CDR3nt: TGTGCCAGCAGCTGGGACAGGGTTAAGGACACTGAAGCTTTCTTT; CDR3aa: CASSWDRVKDTEAFF
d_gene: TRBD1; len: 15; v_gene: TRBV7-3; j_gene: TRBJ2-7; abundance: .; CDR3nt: TGTGCCAGCGGATCAACAGGGGTTAGCTCCTACGAGCAGTACTTC; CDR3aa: CASGSTGVSSYEQYF
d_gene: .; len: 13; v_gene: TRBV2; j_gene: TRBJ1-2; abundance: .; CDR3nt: TGTGCCAGCAGCCCCGGGCCAATAGGAGGCTACACCTTC; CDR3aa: CASSPGPIGGYTF
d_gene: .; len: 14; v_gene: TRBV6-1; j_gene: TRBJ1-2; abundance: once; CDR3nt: TGTGCCAGCAGAGAGTCCGGGACCGCATATGGCTACACCTTC; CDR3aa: CASRESGTAYGYTF
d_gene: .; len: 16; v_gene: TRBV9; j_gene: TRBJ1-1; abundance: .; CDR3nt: TGTGCCAGCAGCGTTGGGGGGCAGTTCTCGAACACTGAAGCTTTCTTT; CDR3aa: CASSVGGQFSNTEAFF
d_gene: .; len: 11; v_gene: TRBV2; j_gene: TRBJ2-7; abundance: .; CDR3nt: TGTGCCAGCGTCTTTAACTACGAGCAGTACTTC; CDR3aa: CASVFNYEQYF
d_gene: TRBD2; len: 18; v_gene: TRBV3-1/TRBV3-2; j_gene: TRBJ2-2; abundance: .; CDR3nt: TGTGCCAGCAGCCAAGTTGAAGCGGGGGGGCCAAAAGCCGGGGAGCTGTTTTTT; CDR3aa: CASSQVEAGGPKAGELFF
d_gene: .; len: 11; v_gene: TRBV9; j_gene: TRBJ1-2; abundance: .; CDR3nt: TGTGCCAGCAGCGCTCCCTATGGCTACACCTTC; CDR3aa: CASSAPYGYTF
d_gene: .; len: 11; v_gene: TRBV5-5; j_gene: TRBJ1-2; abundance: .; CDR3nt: TGTGCCAGCAGCTTGGCCAGTCGCTTCACCTTC; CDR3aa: CASSLASRFTF
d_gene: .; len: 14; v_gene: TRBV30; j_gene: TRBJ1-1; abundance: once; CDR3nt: TGTGCCTGGAGTTTGGGTAGGAAAGGCACTGAAGCTTTCTTT; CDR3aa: CAWSLGRKGTEAFF
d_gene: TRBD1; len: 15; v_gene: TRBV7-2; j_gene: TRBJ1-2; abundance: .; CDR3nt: TGTGCCAGCAGCCCGGGACAGAGGCCTAACTATGGCTACACCTTC; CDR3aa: CASSPGQRPNYGYTF
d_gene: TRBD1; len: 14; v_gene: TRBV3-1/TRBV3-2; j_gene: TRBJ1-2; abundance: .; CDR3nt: TGTGCCAGCAGCCCCCGGGACAGCGATTATGGCTACACCTTC; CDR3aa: CASSPRDSDYGYTF
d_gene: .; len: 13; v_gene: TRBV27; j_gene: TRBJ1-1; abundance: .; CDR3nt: TGTGCCAGCAGTTCCCTACAGGGCTCTGAAGCTTTCTTT; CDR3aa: CASSSLQGSEAFF
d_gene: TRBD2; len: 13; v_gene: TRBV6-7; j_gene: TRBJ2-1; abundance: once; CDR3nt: TGTGCCAGCTTGGCGGGGGTTATTTATGAGCAGTTCTTC; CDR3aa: CASLAGVIYEQFF
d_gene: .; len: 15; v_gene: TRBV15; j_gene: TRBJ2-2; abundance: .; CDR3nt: TGTGCCACCAGCAGAGATCTGGGGAGCGACGGGGAGCTGTTTTTT; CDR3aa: CATSRDLGSDGELFF